These T cell receptor beta chains were read from a single sample in a study of T cells of healthy individuals. TCRdb fed the 5' RACE reads into MiXCR, producing one record per CDR3 protein. The sample lists around 53,000 distinct CDR3 sequences, about 15% seen once, with about 15% in the top ten. Receptor source: a human donor in good health. The CDR3 runs from the conserved cysteine through the conserved F or W. D genes are given only for firm matches. Expanded clones get a size class; other rows say once, few or many, or leave the size out.

V	size	D	J	CDR3	DNA
TRBV7-8	-	-	TRBJ1-1	CASSFGPNTEAFF	TGTGCCAGCAGCTTTGGCCCGAACACTGAAGCTTTCTTT
TRBV2	-	-	TRBJ1-6	CASRNRGEYNSPLHF	TGTGCCAGCAGAAATAGGGGGGAATATAATTCACCCCTCCACTTT
TRBV7-2	many	-	TRBJ1-5	CASSRDSNQPQHF	TGTGCCAGCAGCCGTGACAGCAATCAGCCCCAGCATTTT
TRBV7-3	few	-	TRBJ2-1	CASSLPGLSGNEQFF	TGTGCCAGCAGCTTACCGGGACTGTCCGGGAATGAGCAGTTCTTC
TRBV20-1	many	-	TRBJ2-2	CSARAANTGELFF	TGCAGTGCTAGAGCAGCGAACACCGGGGAGCTGTTTTTT
TRBV29-1	-	TRBD2	TRBJ2-3	CSVDSSGGNTDTQYF	TGCAGCGTTGACAGCAGCGGGGGGAACACAGATACGCAGTATTTT
TRBV9	few	TRBD1	TRBJ2-7	CASSEGQGVPYEQYF	TGTGCCAGCAGCGAGGGACAGGGGGTACCCTACGAGCAGTACTTC
TRBV10-3	-	TRBD2	TRBJ2-7	CAIRSSGRVHEQYF	TGTGCCATCAGATCTAGCGGGAGGGTACACGAGCAGTACTTC
TRBV6-2/TRBV6-3	-	-	TRBJ1-1	CASSYSKSNSGTSNTEAFF	TGTGCCAGCAGTTACTCGAAGTCAAATTCCGGGACCTCGAACACTGAAGCTTTCTTT
TRBV27	many	TRBD1	TRBJ1-1	CASSPTARDRMNTEAFF	TGTGCCAGCAGTCCGACAGCCCGGGACAGGATGAACACTGAAGCTTTCTTT
TRBV7-9	few	-	TRBJ2-1	CASSLADSYNEQFF	TGTGCCAGCAGCTTAGCGGACTCCTACAATGAGCAGTTCTTC
TRBV20-1	-	TRBD2	TRBJ2-7	CSAERRRRGDEQYF	TGCAGTGCTGAAAGGCGGCGTCGGGGGGACGAGCAGTACTTC
TRBV19	few	TRBD1	TRBJ2-1	CASRDRVAYNEQFF	TGTGCCAGCCGCGACAGGGTCGCCTACAATGAGCAGTTCTTC
TRBV6-5	many	-	TRBJ1-2	CASSRFRAKYGYTF	TGTGCCAGCAGCCGTTTCAGGGCCAAGTATGGCTACACCTTC
TRBV5-1	few	-	TRBJ1-2	CASSLAGDGYTF	TGCGCCAGCAGCTTGGCAGGGGACGGCTACACCTTC
TRBV9	many	-	TRBJ2-3	CASSPDPLGADTQYF	TGTGCCAGCAGCCCAGACCCCCTGGGGGCAGATACGCAGTATTTT
TRBV7-2	-	-	TRBJ1-1	CASSLRRGNTEAFF	TGTGCCAGCAGCTTAAGGCGAGGGAACACTGAAGCTTTCTTT
TRBV7-9	-	-	TRBJ2-3	CASSLEGQVPGHISSTDTQYF	TGTGCCAGCAGTCTCGAAGGTCAAGTCCCGGGACACATATCAAGCACAGATACGCAGTATTTT
TRBV7-9	-	-	TRBJ2-2	CASKQEYTGELFF	TGTGCCAGCAAACAGGAGTACACCGGGGAGCTGTTTTTT
TRBV20-1	many	TRBD1	TRBJ1-3	CSAAQGALLSGNTIYF	TGCAGTGCTGCCCAGGGGGCATTGCTCTCCGGAAACACCATATATTTT
TRBV5-5	many	-	TRBJ2-3	CASSWATGTDTQYF	TGTGCCAGCAGCTGGGCGACGGGGACAGATACGCAGTATTTT
TRBV10-3	-	-	TRBJ1-5	CAASPVNQPQHF	TGTGCCGCCAGCCCCGTGAATCAGCCCCAGCATTTT
TRBV5-8	-	-	TRBJ1-1	CDSSLGLGGTEAFF	TGTGACAGCAGCTTGGGTTTGGGGGGCACTGAAGCTTTCTTT
TRBV18	few	-	TRBJ1-6	CASSPFSYNSPLHF	TGTGCCAGCTCACCATTCTCCTATAATTCACCCCTCCACTTT
TRBV20-1	many	TRBD1	TRBJ2-1	CSARDPTGGELSYNEQFF	TGCAGTGCTAGAGATCCGACAGGGGGGGAACTGTCATACAATGAGCAGTTCTTC
TRBV25-1	-	-	TRBJ1-2	CASSSLEGDYGYTF	TGTGCCAGCAGTTCCCTCGAGGGGGACTATGGCTACACCTTC
TRBV9	many	-	TRBJ2-7	CASSARDRMYEQYF	TGTGCCAGCAGCGCAAGGGACCGAATGTACGAGCAGTACTTC
TRBV7-2	-	-	TRBJ1-5	CASSLLWGGQPQHF	TGTGCCAGCAGCTTACTCTGGGGAGGGCAGCCCCAGCATTTT
TRBV7-6	few	TRBD1	TRBJ2-4	CASSADTGGRIQYF	TGTGCCAGCAGCGCAGACACAGGGGGCAGGATTCAGTACTTC
TRBV2	once	-	TRBJ2-3	CASSRMEDTQYF	TGTGCCAGCAGCAGGATGGAGGATACGCAGTATTTT
TRBV30	many	-	TRBJ1-5	CAWSVAQGNQPQHF	TGTGCCTGGAGTGTAGCCCAGGGGAATCAGCCCCAGCATTTT
TRBV12-3/TRBV12-4	many	TRBD1	TRBJ2-1	CASRPGQGYGEQFF	TGTGCCAGCAGGCCGGGACAGGGGTACGGTGAGCAGTTCTTC
TRBV29-1	-	-	TRBJ2-5	CSVEEGRTQYF	TGCAGCGTTGAAGAGGGAAGGACCCAGTACTTC
TRBV6-5	many	-	TRBJ2-3	CASSYRGGESTDTQYF	TGTGCCAGCAGTTACCGCGGGGGCGAGAGCACAGATACGCAGTATTTT